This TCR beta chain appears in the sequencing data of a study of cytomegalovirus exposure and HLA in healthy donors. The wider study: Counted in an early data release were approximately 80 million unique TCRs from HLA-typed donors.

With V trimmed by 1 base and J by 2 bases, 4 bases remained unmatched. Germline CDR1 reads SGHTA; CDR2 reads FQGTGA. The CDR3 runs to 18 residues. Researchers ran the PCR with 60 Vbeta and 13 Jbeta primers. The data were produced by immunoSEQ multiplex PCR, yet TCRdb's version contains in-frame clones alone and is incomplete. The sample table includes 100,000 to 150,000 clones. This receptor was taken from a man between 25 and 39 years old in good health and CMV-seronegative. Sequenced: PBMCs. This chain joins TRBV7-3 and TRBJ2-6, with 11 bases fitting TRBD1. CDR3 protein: CASSLRGTGGPGANVLTF. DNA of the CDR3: TGTGCCAGCAGCTTAAGGGGGACAGGGGGACCTGGGGCCAACGTCCTGACTTTC.